This TCR beta chain appears in the sequencing data of a study of blood T cell repertoires in COVID-19. The overall study: Sites across the United States, Italy and Spain contributed samples from acute and convalescent COVID-19.

J was trimmed by 4 bases and V by 0 bases; bases with no gene match: 6. The CDR3 loop spans 16 amino acids. CDR1 and CDR2 (germline): SGDLS, YYNGEE. In the original workflow: Amplification of reference gene primers provided the estimated nucleated cell counts. The table came from immunoSEQ multiplex PCR; TCRdb's copy has only in-frame clones and leaves some out. The DNA gave D and trimming, while V, J and clone size come from that table. The sample consists of over 45,000 clones, 65% to 85% of them appearing once. V is TRBV9 and J is TRBJ2-5; TRBD2 agrees at 10 bases. This sequence was found in a man between 60 and 75 years old with acute or convalescent COVID-19. Sequencing used peripheral blood. The CDR3 spells CASSVDSGGTTETQYF. Written as DNA, the CDR3 is TGTGCCAGCAGCGTAGATAGCGGGGGGACTACAGAGACCCAGTACTTC.